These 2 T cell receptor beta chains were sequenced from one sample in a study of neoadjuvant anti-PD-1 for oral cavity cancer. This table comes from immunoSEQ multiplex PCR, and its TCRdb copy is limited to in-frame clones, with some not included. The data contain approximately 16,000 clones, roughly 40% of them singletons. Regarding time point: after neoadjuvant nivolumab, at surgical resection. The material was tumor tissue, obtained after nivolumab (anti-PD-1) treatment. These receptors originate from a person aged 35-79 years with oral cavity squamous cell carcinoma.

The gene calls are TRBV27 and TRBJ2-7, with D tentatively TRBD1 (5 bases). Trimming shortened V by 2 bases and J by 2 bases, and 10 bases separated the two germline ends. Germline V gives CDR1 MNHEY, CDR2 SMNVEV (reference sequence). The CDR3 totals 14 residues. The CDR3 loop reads CASSLRQGPYEQYF. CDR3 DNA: TGTGCCAGCAGTTTAAGGCAGGGCCCCTACGAGCAGTACTTC.

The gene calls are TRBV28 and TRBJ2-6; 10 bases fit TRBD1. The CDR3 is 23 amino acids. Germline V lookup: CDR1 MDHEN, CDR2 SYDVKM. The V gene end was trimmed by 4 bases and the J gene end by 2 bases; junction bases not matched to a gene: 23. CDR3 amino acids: CASSSVWASVDRDRGAGANVLTF. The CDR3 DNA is TGTGCCAGCAGTTCTGTTTGGGCGTCGGTTGACCGGGACAGGGGAGCTGGGGCCAACGTCCTGACTTTC.